A selection of T cell receptor beta chains follows, all from one sample in a study of blood T cell repertoires in COVID-19. Clones were sequenced by immunoSEQ multiplex PCR, and TCRdb holds only the in-frame ones, with some missing. The sample includes fewer than 200,000 clones, about 86% seen only once; the top ten take 0.8% to 1%. The material sequenced was peripheral blood. These receptors were taken from a woman between 18 and 29 years old who had recovered from COVID-19. Both conserved end residues are part of each CDR3. D genes are given only for firm matches. The listing skips clone size in some rows; elsewhere it reads once, few, many or a size class.

12 | NA | TRBJ1-6 | TRBV7-8 | NA | CASSPGATPLHF | TGTGCCAGCAGCCCGGGAGCAACACCCCTCCACTTT
15 | NA | TRBJ1-4 | TRBV4-1 | NA | CASSRKGDINEKLFF | TGCGCCAGCAGCCGGAAAGGGGATATTAATGAAAAACTGTTTTTT
13 | NA | TRBJ2-3 | TRBV7-2 | NA | CASKAAGTDTQYF | TGTGCCAGCAAGGCGGCGGGCACAGATACGCAGTATTTT
15 | TRBD2 | TRBJ2-7 | TRBV7-2 | NA | CASSLRLAGGNEQYF | TGTGCCAGCAGCTTAAGACTAGCGGGTGGGAACGAGCAGTACTTC
13 | NA | TRBJ2-7 | TRBV27 | few | CASSLRASYEQYF | TGTGCCAGCAGTTTGCGGGCCTCCTACGAGCAGTACTTC
13 | NA | TRBJ2-7 | TRBV15 | NA | CATSRAGLYEQYF | TGTGCCACCAGCAGAGCCGGTCTTTACGAGCAGTACTTC
14 | TRBD1 | TRBJ2-7 | TRBV4-1 | NA | CASSRSDRENEQYF | TGCGCCAGCAGCCGATCCGACAGGGAAAACGAGCAGTACTTC
14 | NA | TRBJ1-1 | TRBV9 | NA | CASSVGQGITEAFF | TGTGCCAGCAGCGTAGGGCAGGGTATCACTGAAGCTTTCTTT
13 | NA | TRBJ1-2 | TRBV29-1 | NA | CSVEGGTVYGYTF | TGCAGCGTTGAGGGGGGGACGGTCTATGGCTACACCTTC
21 | TRBD2 | TRBJ2-3 | TRBV4-3 | NA | CASSQGGTSGRALISTDTQYF | TGCGCCAGCAGCCAAGGGGGAACTAGCGGGAGGGCATTGATTAGCACAGATACGCAGTATTTT
11 | NA | TRBJ1-1 | TRBV6-5 | once | CASSSFTEAFF | TGTGCCAGCAGTTCCTTCACTGAAGCTTTCTTT
13 | NA | TRBJ2-3 | TRBV7-2 | NA | CASSLLGSDTQYF | TGTGCCAGCAGCTTACTAGGATCAGATACGCAGTATTTT
17 | NA | TRBJ2-1 | TRBV4-3 | NA | CASSQALEGISFNEQFF | TGCGCCAGCAGCCAAGCTCTGGAGGGGATTAGTTTTAATGAGCAGTTCTTC
14 | NA | TRBJ2-2 | TRBV2 | few | CASSGQWSTGELFF | TGTGCCAGCAGTGGCCAGTGGAGCACCGGGGAGCTGTTTTTT
15 | TRBD1 | TRBJ2-5 | TRBV6-5 | few | CASSYITGGRETQYF | TGTGCCAGCAGTTACATAACAGGGGGCCGTGAGACCCAGTACTTC
17 | TRBD2 | TRBJ2-2 | TRBV18 | once | CASSPRLAGLDTGELFF | TGTGCCAGCTCACCCAGACTAGCGGGGTTGGACACCGGGGAGCTGTTTTTT
11 | NA | TRBJ1-1 | TRBV25-1 | NA | CASYGGTEAFF | TGTGCCAGCTATGGGGGGACTGAAGCTTTCTTT
15 | NA | TRBJ1-5 | TRBV19 | NA | CASSTGASISGGQHF | TGTGCCAGTAGTACAGGAGCTTCGATCAGCGGGGGACAGCATTTT
15 | NA | TRBJ2-1 | TRBV29-1 | NA | CSVEGLQGIGNEQFF | TGCAGCGTTGAAGGTCTGCAGGGGATAGGGAATGAGCAGTTCTTC
15 | TRBD2 | TRBJ2-5 | TRBV3-1/TRBV3-2 | few | CASSYQSGGQETQYF | TGTGCCAGCAGCTATCAAAGCGGGGGGCAAGAGACCCAGTACTTC
15 | NA | TRBJ2-3 | TRBV9 | once | CASSVDNSGRDTQYF | TGTGCCAGCAGCGTAGATAATAGCGGCCGAGATACGCAGTATTTT
16 | NA | TRBJ1-1 | TRBV13 | NA | CASSLAPGRGNTEAFF | TGTGCCAGCAGCTTGGCGCCGGGCAGGGGGAACACTGAAGCTTTCTTT
16 | NA | TRBJ1-1 | TRBV19 | NA | CASSPSDGGSYTEAFF | TGTGCCAGTAGCCCCTCCGACGGGGGAAGTTACACTGAAGCTTTCTTT
12 | NA | TRBJ2-3 | TRBV7-2 | NA | CASSPPSDTQYF | TGTGCCAGCTCCCCCCCGTCAGATACGCAGTATTTT
18 | NA | TRBJ2-3 | TRBV10-3 | NA | CAISEGSVGDPSTDTQYF | TGTGCCATCAGTGAGGGCTCGGTGGGCGATCCCTCCACAGATACGCAGTATTTT
15 | NA | TRBJ2-2 | TRBV10-3 | NA | CAIREGRGGTGELFF | TGTGCCATCAGGGAGGGCAGGGGTGGAACCGGGGAGCTGTTTTTT